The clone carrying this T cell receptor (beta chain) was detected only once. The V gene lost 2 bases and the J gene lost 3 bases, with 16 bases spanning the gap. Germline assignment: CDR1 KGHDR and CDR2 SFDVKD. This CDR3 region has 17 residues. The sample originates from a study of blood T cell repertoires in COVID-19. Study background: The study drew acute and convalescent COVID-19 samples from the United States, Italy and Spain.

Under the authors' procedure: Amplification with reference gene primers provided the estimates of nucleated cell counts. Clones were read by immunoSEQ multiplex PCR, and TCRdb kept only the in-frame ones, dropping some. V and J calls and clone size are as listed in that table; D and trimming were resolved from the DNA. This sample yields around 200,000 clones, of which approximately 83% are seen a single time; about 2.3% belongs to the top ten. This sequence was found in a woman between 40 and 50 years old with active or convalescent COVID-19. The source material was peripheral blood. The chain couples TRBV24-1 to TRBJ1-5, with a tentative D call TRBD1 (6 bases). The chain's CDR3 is CATSDSRWTDYNQPQHF. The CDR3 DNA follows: TGTGCCACCAGTGATTCCCGATGGACAGACTACAATCAGCCCCAGCATTTT.